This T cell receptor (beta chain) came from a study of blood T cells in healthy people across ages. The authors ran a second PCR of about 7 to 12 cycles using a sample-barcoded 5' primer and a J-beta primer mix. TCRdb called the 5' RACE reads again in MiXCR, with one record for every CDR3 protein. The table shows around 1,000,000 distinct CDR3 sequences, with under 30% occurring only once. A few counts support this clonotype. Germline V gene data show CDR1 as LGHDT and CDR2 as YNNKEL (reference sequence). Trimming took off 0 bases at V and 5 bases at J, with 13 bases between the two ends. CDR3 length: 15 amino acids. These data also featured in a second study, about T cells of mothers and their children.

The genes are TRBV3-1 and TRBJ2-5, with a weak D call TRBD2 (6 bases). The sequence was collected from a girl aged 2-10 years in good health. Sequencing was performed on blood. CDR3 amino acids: CASSQDGTGQETQYF. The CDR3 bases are TGTGCCAGCAGCCAAGACGGGACTGGTCAGGAGACCCAGTACTTC.